This T cell receptor beta chain appears in the sequencing data of a study of CXCR3-negative and CXCR3-positive naive CD8 T cells. Preparation of TRB cDNA libraries relied on 5' RACE carrying UMI labels. Reanalyzing the 5' RACE reads, TCRdb keeps one entry per CDR3 protein, without DNA. The table for this sample gives some 100,000 distinct CDR3 sequences. Whole-study findings and limits: Comparison of naive cells showed more hydrophobic TRB CDR3s in CXCR3-positive than in CXCR3-negative naive cells.

A remark on this clonotype: Its antigen is still unknown.

This CDR3 region has 16 residues. Germline loops: CDR1 LGHNT, CDR2 FRNRAP. Sequencing input: naive CXCR3+ CD8+ T cells from blood. Stated subset: CD45RO-CCR7+CD27+CD95- naive CD8+ T cells expressing CXCR3 (TNR3+). The TCR sequence derives from a human donor in good health. Some clones in this sample may be carry-over from other donors' samples. V gene TRBV12-5 combines with J gene TRBJ2-2; absent DNA, TCRdb's TRBD2 call cannot be checked. The CDR3 is CASGFGGGAYTGELFF.